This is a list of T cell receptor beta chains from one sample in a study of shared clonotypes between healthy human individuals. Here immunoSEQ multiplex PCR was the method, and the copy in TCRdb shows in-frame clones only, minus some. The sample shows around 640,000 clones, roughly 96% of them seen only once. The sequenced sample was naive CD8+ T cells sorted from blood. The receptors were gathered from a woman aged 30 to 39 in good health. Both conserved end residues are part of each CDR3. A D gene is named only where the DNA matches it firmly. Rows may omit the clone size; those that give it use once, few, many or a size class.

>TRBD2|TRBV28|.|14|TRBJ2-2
CASSSAGGTGELFF
TGTGCCAGCAGTTCTGCGGGAGGCACCGGGGAGCTGTTTTTT
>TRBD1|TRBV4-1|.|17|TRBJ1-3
CASSQDNRGLNGNTIYF
TGCGCCAGCAGCCAAGATAACAGGGGGTTGAATGGAAACACCATATATTTT
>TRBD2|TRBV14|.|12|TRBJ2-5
CASSPGLAPPYF
TGTGCCAGCAGCCCGGGACTAGCGCCTCCCTACTTC
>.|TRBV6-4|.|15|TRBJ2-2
CASSDLGGPTGELFF
TGTGCCAGCAGTGACCTGGGAGGCCCCACCGGGGAGCTGTTTTTT
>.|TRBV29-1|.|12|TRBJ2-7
CSVAGVLDEQYF
TGCAGCGTTGCTGGGGTTTTGGACGAGCAGTACTTC
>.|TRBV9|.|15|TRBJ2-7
CASSVDGDSRYEQYF
TGTGCCAGCAGCGTCGACGGAGACTCGAGGTACGAGCAGTACTTC
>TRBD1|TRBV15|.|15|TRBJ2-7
CATSSPEDRGYEQYF
TGTGCCACCAGCTCGCCAGAGGACAGGGGGTACGAGCAGTACTTC
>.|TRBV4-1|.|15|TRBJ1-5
CASSQVSGSNQPQHF
TGCGCCAGCAGCCAAGTTTCAGGCAGCAATCAGCCCCAGCATTTT
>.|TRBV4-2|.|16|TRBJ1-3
CASSPYEGLSGNTIYF
TGTGCCAGCAGCCCTTACGAGGGACTCTCTGGAAACACCATATATTTT
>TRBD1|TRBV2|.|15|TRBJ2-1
CASSDPGTGNNEQFF
TGTGCCAGCAGTGACCCCGGGACAGGGAACAATGAGCAGTTCTTC
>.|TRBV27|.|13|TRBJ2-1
CASSPIREHEQFF
TGTGCCAGCAGCCCTATTCGGGAGCATGAGCAGTTCTTC
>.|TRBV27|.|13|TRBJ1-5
CARGSKGGQPQHF
TGTGCCAGAGGGTCCAAGGGGGGTCAGCCCCAGCATTTT
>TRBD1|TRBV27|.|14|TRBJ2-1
CASSKTGTGDEQFF
TGTGCCAGCAGTAAAACCGGGACAGGGGATGAGCAGTTCTTC
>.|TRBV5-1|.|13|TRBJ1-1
CASSSGQLTEAFF
TGCGCCAGCAGCTCCGGACAGCTCACTGAAGCTTTCTTT
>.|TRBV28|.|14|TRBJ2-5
CASSFSRTVRKQYF
TGTGCCAGCAGTTTTAGTCGGACTGTACGGAAACAGTACTTC
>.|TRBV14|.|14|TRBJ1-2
CASSQSLGSYGYTF
TGTGCCAGCAGCCAATCGCTGGGATCCTATGGCTACACCTTC
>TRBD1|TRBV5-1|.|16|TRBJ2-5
CASSSWGTERQETQYF
TGCGCCAGCAGCTCCTGGGGGACAGAGCGACAAGAGACCCAGTACTTC
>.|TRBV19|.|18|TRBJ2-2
CASSMGFDYLGNTGELFF
TGTGCCAGTAGTATGGGCTTTGACTACCTGGGGAACACCGGGGAGCTGTTTTTT
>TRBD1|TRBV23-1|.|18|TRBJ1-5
CASSHPFWGQGAGQPQHF
TGCGCCAGCAGTCACCCTTTTTGGGGACAGGGGGCAGGTCAGCCCCAGCATTTT
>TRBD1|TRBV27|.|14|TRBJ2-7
CASSLAGQGYEQYF
TGTGCCAGCAGTCTGGCGGGACAGGGATACGAGCAGTACTTC
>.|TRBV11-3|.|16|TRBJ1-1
CATPRAGPRGITEAFF
TGTGCCACCCCACGCGCGGGCCCCAGGGGTATCACTGAAGCTTTCTTT
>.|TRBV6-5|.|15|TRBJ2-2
CASSYSKLDHGELFF
TGTGCCAGCAGTTACTCTAAACTGGACCACGGGGAGCTGTTTTTT
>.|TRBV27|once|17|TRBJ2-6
CASSLDSYSSGANVLTF
TGTGCCAGCAGCCTGGACAGCTACAGCTCTGGGGCCAACGTCCTGACTTTC
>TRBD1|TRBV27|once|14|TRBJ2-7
CASRPGQGDYEQYF
TGTGCCAGCAGACCGGGACAGGGCGACTACGAGCAGTACTTC
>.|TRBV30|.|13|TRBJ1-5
CAWAIHSNQPQHF
TGTGCCTGGGCTATTCATAGCAATCAGCCCCAGCATTTT
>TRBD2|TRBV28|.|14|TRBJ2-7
CASNLAGGTYEQYF
TGTGCCAGCAATCTAGCGGGAGGCACCTACGAGCAGTACTTC
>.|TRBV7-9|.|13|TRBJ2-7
CASSTVTSYEQYF
TGTGCCAGCAGTACCGTTACCTCCTACGAGCAGTACTTC
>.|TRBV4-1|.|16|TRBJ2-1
CASSQGTGQGPNEQFF
TGCGCCAGCAGCCAAGGTACAGGCCAGGGACCAAATGAGCAGTTCTTC
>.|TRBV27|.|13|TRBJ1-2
CASSLSEHLGYTF
TGTGCCAGCAGTTTATCAGAACACCTGGGCTACACCTTC
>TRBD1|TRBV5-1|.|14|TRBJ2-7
CASTAGTGHYEQYF
TGCGCCAGCACCGCCGGGACAGGGCACTACGAGCAGTACTTC
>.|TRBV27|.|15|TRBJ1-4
CASSLYPPTNEKLFF
TGTGCCAGCAGTTTATATCCACCAACTAATGAAAAACTGTTTTTT
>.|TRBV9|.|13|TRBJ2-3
CASSRGSTDTQYF
TGTGCCAGCAGCCGCGGGAGCACAGATACGCAGTATTTT
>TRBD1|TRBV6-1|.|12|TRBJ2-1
CASRHRGDEQFF
TGTGCCAGCAGACACAGGGGCGATGAGCAGTTCTTC
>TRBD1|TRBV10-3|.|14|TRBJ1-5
CAIGEDRVNQPQHF
TGTGCCATCGGGGAAGACAGGGTCAATCAGCCCCAGCATTTT
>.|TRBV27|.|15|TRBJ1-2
CASPLQGQWSYGYTF
TGTGCCAGCCCACTACAGGGCCAGTGGAGCTATGGCTACACCTTC
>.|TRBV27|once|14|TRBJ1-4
CASRPGDLMEKLFF
TGTGCCAGCCGACCCGGGGACTTAATGGAAAAACTGTTTTTT
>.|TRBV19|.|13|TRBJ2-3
CASSIDHTDTQYF
TGTGCCAGTAGTATAGATCACACGGATACGCAGTATTTT
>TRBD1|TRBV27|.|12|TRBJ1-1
CASSTGGTEAFF
TGTGCCAGCAGCACAGGGGGTACTGAAGCTTTCTTT
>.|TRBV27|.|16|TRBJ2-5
CASASSPVGVRETQYF
TGTGCCAGCGCATCGTCCCCGGTGGGAGTTCGGGAGACCCAGTACTTC
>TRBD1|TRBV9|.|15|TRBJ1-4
CASSSGTGPNEKLFF
TGTGCCAGCAGCTCCGGGACAGGGCCTAATGAAAAACTGTTTTTT